The rows below give T cell receptor beta chains drawn from one sample of a study of PD-L1 blockade in urothelial cancer. Assay: immunoSEQ multiplex PCR; the TCRdb copy retains only in-frame clones and omits some. The sample has about 52,000 clones; approximately 81% are singletons. Sample: PBMCs, taken around atezolizumab (anti-PD-L1) treatment. All receptors come from a man in his 70s with urothelial cancer. Each CDR3 is given without its conserved first and last residue. Each record gives: CDR3 length, V gene, CDR3 protein.

13 | TRBV7-2 | ASSLQGAPGEKLF
12 | TRBV2 | ASSWEPRGTEAF
12 | TRBV5-1 | ASSFGTVNTEAF
11 | TRBV7-7 | ASSLNRADTQY
12 | TRBV10-3 | AISAGGAGTEAF
13 | TRBV5-1 | ASSLDGQGGDTQY
13 | TRBV5-4 | ASSLARTGENIQY
15 | TRBV5-1 | ASSLSTQGSGANVLT
12 | TRBV5-8 | ASHSPDRNNEQF
12 | TRBV7-9 | ASSLRDIRNGYT
15 | TRBV4-1 | ASSQEGSGMGNYGYT
14 | TRBV6-5 | ASSYSKRTGGTETF
12 | TRBV7-3 | ASRTSGSTDTQY
12 | TRBV27 | ASRKTGQWDTQY
12 | TRBV5-6 | ASSPLRFTDTQY
19 | TRBV4-3 | ASSQDWPSGGHFTLRETQY
10 | TRBV7-2 | ASSYGTGTQY